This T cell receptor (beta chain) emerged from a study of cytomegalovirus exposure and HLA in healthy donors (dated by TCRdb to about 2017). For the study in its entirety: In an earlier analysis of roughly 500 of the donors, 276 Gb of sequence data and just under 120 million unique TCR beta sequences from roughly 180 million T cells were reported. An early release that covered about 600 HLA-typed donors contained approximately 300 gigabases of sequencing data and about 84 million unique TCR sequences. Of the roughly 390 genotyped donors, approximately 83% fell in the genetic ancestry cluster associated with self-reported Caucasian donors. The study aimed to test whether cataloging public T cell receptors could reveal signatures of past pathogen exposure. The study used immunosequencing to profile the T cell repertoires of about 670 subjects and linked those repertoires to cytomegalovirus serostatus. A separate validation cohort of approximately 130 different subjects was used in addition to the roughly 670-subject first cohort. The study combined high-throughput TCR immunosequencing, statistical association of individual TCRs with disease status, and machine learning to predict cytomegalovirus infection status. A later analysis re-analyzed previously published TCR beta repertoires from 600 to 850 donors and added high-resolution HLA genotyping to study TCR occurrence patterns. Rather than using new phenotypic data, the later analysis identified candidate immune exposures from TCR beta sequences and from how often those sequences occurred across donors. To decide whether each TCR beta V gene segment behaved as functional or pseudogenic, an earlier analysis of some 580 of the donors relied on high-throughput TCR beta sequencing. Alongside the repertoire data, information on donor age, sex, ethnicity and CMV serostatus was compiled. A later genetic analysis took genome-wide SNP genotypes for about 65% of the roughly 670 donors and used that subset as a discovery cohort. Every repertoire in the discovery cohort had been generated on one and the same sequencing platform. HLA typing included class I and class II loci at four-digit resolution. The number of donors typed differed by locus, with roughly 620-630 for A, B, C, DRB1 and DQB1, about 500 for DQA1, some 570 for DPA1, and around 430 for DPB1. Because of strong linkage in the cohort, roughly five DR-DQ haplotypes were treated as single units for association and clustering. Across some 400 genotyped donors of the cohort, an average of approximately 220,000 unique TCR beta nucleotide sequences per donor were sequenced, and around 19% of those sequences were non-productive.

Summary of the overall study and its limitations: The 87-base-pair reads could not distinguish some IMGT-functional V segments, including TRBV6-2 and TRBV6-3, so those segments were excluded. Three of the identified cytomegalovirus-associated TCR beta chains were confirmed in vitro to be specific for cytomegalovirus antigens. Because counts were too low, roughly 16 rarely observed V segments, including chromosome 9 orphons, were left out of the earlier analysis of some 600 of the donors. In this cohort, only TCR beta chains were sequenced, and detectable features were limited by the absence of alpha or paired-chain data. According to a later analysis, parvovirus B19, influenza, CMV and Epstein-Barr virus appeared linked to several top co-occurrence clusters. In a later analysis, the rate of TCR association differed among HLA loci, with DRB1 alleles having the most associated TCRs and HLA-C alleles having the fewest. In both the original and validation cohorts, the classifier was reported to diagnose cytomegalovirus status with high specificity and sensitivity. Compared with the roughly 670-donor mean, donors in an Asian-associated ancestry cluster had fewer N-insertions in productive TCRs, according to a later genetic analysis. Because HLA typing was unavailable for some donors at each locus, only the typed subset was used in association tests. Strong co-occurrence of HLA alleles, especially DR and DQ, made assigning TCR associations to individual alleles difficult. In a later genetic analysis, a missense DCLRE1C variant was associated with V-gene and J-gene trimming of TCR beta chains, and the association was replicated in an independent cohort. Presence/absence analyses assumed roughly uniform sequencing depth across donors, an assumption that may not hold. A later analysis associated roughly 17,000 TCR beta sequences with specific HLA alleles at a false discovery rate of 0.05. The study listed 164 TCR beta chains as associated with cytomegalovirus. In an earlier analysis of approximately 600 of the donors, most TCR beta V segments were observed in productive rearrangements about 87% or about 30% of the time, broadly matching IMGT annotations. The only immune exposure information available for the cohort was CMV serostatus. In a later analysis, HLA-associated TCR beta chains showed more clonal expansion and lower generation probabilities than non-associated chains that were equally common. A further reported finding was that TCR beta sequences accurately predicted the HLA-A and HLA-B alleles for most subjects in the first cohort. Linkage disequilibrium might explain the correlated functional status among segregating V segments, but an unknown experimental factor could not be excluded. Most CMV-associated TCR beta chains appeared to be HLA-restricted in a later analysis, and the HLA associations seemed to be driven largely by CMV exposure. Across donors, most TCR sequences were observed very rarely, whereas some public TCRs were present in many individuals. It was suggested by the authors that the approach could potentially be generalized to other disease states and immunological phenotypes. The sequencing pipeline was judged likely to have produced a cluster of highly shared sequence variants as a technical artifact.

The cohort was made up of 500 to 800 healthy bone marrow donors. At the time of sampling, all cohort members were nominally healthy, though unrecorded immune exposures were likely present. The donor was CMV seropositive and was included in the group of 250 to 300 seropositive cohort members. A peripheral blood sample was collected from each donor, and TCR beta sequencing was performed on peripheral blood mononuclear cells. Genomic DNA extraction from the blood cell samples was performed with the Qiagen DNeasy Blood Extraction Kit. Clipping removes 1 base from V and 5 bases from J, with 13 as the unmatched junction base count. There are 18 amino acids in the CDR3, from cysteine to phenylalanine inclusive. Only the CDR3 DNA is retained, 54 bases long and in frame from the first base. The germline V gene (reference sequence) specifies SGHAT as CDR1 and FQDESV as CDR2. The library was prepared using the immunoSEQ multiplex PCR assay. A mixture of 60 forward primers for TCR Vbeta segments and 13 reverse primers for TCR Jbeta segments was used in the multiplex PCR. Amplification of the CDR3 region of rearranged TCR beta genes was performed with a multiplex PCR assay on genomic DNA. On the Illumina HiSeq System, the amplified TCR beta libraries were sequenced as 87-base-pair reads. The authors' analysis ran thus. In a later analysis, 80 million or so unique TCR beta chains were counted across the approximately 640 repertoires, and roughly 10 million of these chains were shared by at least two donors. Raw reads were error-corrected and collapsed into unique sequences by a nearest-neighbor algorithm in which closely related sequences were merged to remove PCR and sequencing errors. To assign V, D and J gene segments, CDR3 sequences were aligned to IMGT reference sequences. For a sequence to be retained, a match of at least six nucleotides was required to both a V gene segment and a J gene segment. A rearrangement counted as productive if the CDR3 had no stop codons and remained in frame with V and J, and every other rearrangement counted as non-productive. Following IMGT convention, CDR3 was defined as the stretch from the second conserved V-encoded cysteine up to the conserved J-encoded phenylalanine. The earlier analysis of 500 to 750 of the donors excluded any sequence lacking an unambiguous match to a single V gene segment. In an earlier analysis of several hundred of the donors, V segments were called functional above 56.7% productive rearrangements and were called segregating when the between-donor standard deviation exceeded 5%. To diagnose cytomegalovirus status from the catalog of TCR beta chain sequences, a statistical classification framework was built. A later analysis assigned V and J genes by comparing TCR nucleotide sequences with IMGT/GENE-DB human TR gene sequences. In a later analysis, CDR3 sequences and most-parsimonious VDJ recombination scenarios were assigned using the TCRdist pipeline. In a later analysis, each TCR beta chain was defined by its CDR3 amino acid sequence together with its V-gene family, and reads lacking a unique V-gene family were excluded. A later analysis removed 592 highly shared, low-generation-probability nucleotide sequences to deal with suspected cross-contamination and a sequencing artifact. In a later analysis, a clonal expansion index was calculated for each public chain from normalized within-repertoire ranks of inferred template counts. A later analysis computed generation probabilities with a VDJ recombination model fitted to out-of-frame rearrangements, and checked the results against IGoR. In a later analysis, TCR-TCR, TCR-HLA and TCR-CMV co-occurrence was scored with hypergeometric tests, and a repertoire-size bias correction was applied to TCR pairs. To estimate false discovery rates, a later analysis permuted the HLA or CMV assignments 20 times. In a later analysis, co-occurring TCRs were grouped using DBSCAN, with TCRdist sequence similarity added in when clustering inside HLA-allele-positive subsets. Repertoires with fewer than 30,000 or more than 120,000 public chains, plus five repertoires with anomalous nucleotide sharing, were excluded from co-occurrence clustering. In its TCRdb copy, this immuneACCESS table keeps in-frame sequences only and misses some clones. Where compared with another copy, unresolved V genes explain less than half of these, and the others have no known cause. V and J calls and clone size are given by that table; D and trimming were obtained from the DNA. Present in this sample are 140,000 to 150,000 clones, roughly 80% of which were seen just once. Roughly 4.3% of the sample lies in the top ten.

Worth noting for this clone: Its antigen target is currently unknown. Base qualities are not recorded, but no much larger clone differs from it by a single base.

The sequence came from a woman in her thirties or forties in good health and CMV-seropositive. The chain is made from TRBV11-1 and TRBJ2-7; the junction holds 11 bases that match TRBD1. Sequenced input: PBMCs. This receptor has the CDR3 CASSLGDRGTSDGNEQYF. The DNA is TGTGCCAGCAGCTTAGGGGACAGGGGGACTTCCGATGGGAACGAGCAGTACTTC.